This T cell receptor beta chain stems from a study of vaccination and CD4 T cells after COVID-19. The germline gives CDR1 ENHRY, CDR2 SYGVKD. The CDR3 spans 14 residues. The V end was cut by 0 bases, the J end by 3 bases, with 8 bases between. Points on this clonotype: Its cognate antigen is unknown.

Treatment reported: roughly nine-day PBMC culture with coronavirus spike peptide pools or control peptides (ViraFEST assay). Cultured CD4+ T-cell DNA underwent Oncomine TCR Beta short-read sequencing. Cultures of CD4+ T cells served as the source for extracting genomic DNA. From the PCR reads, TCRdb called clonotypes with MiXCR, one entry per CDR3 protein. This sample yields 17,000 or so distinct CDR3 sequences, of which 50% to 65% are seen a single time; 11% belongs to the top ten. V gene TRBV10-3 combines with J gene TRBJ1-1; D gene ambiguous. Source material: CD4+ T cells from blood, cultured in vitro. The sequence came from a human donor who had recovered from COVID-19. In DNA, the CDR3 is TGTGCCATCAGTGAGTCCGGTGGGGACACTGAAGCTTTCTTT. Translation: CAISESGGDTEAFF.